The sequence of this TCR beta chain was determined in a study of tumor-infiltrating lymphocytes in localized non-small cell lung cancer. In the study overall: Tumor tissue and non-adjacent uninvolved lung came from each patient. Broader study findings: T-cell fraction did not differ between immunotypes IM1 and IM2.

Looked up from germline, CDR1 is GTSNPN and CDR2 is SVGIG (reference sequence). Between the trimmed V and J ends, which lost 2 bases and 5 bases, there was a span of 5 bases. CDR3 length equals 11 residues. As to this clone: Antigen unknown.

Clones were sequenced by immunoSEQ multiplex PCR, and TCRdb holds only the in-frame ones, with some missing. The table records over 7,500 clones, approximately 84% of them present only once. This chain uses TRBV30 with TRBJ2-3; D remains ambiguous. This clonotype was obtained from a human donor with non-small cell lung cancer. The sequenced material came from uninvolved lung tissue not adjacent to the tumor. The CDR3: CAWSLKDTQYF. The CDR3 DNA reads TGTGCCTGGAGTCTCAAAGATACGCAGTATTTT.